This T cell receptor beta chain came from a study of T cells after yellow fever vaccination. About the study: Those fractions that held only low numbers of cells were prepared using the SMART-Seq v4 Ultra Low Input RNA kit. Study results and caveats: Post-booster repertoires contained most primary-vaccination clones again (about 95% CD4, around 89% CD8).

As regards this clonotype: Antigen specificity is unknown.

In TCRdb, the 5' RACE reads were re-called with MiXCR into one record per CDR3 protein. Among some 560,000 distinct CDR3 sequences, about a sixth were seen once, and the ten largest hold approximately 15%. The CDR3 consists of 14 residues. The V end was cut by 5 bases, the J end by 2 bases, with 13 bases between. Germline V gene sequence: CDR1 SEHNR, CDR2 FQNEAQ (reference sequence). This clonotype was sampled from a man aged 18 to 30 who received the YFV17D yellow fever vaccine. The sample here was PBMCs, taken roughly 5 days after the first yellow fever vaccination. The J gene is TRBJ2-7, the V gene TRBV7-9; D is undetermined. For the CDR3, the DNA is TGTGCCAGCAGCCCGTATGGTAGGGCCTACGAGCAGTACTTC. Its protein is CASSPYGRAYEQYF.